This T cell receptor beta chain was retrieved from a study of beta chain features in type 1 diabetes. General observations from the study: Junctions at VDJ sites from type 1 diabetes patients had fewer insertions and more deletions. Patients with Type 1 diabetes showed moderately but significantly shorter TCRB CDR3s in all four CD4+ subsets.

This clone showed up just a few times. Its antigen is undetermined. In the same sample, other DNA sequences code for this CDR3. Between the trimmed V and J ends, which lost 1 base and 0 bases, there was a span of 4 bases. The CDR3 runs to 14 residues. Germline CDR1 is LGHNA and CDR2 is YSLEER. All of the isolated RNA was reverse transcribed, so expressed TCRB transcripts were sequenced. About 3.6 million reads were obtained on average from naive, central memory and regulatory T cell samples. Using immunoSEQ multiplex PCR, the repertoire was profiled, and TCRdb retains in-frame clones only, with some absent. The sample holds approximately 360,000 clones; around 13% are singletons and the top ten take approximately 0.011%.

The sequenced sample consisted of naive CD4+ T cells from blood. The gene calls are TRBV4-3 and TRBJ2-4; D is unclear. This clonotype was obtained from a woman younger than 30 with type 1 diabetes. The CDR3 DNA sequence: TGCGCCAGCAGCCAAGGGCTAGCCAAAAACATTCAGTACTTC. Protein product: CASSQGLAKNIQYF.